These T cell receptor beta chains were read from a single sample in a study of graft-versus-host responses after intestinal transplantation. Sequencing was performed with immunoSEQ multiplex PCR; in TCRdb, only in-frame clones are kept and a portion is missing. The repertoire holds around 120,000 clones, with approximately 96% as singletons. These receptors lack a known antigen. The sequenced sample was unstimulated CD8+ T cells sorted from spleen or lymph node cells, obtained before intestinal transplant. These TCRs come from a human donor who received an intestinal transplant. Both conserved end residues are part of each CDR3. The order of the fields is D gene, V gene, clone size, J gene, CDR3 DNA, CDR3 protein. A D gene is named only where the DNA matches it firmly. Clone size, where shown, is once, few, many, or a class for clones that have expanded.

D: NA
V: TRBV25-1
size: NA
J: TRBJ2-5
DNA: TGTGCCAGCAGTGATCACAGGTCCTCCTGGGGGCAGTACTTC
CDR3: CASSDHRSSWGQYF

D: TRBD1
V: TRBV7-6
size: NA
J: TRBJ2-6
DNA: TGTGCCAGCAGCTTGGACCCCGGGACAGACTACTCTGGGGCCAACGTCCTGACTTTC
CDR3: CASSLDPGTDYSGANVLTF

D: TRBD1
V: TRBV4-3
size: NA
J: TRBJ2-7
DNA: TGCGCCAGCAGCCAAGATTTGACAGGGACAGCCACCTACGAGCAGTACTTC
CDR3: CASSQDLTGTATYEQYF

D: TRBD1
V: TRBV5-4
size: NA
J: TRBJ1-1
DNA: TGTGCCAGCAGCCGGACAGGGAACACTGAAGCTTTCTTT
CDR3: CASSRTGNTEAFF

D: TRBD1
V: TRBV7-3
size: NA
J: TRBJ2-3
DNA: TGTGCCAGCAGCGCCACAGGGGGCGGCACAGATACGCAGTATTTT
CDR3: CASSATGGGTDTQYF

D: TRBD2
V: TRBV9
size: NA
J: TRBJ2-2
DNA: TGTGCCAGCAGCTACCTAGCGGGAGTAACCACCGGGGAGCTGTTTTTT
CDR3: CASSYLAGVTTGELFF

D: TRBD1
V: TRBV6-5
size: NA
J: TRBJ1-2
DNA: TGTGCCACCTGCTTGGAGGGACAGGGGAATGGCTACACCTTC
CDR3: CATCLEGQGNGYTF

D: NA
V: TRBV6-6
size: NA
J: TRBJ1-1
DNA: TGTGCCAGCACTTTGAGGGGGGGTTACACTGAAGCTTTCTTT
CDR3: CASTLRGGYTEAFF

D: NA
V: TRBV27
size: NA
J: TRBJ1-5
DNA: TGTGCCAGCAGTTTAGTTTCAGGTGGACTGCCCCAGCATTTT
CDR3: CASSLVSGGLPQHF

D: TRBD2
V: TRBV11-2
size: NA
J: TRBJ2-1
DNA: TGTGCCAGCAGTAAACTAGCGGGAGGGTGGTACAATGAGCAGTTCTTC
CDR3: CASSKLAGGWYNEQFF

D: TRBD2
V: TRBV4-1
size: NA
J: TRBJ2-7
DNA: TGCGCCAGCAGCCGGGGAGCGGGAGGAGACTACGAGCAGTACTTC
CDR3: CASSRGAGGDYEQYF

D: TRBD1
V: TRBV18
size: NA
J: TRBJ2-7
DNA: TGTGCCAGCTCGCCGGGACAGGGAACCTACGAGCAGTACTTC
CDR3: CASSPGQGTYEQYF

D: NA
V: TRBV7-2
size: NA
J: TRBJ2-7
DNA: TGTGCCAGCAGCTTAGTCGGGACGGACCCCTACGAGCAGTACTTC
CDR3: CASSLVGTDPYEQYF

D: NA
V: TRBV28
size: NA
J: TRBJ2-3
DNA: TGTGCCAGCAACCGGCTCGCAGATACGCAGTATTTT
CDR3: CASNRLADTQYF

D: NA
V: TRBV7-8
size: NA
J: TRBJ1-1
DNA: TGTGCCAGCAGCTTCGGGGGGGGGTCAGACACTGAAGCTTTCTTT
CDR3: CASSFGGGSDTEAFF

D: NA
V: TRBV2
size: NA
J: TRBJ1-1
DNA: TGTGCCAGCGGGGACTTCGGAGGAGGTGGCACTGAAGCTTTCTTT
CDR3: CASGDFGGGGTEAFF

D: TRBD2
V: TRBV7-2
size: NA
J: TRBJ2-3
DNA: TGTGCCAGCAGCTTAAGGGCGGGAGGAATCACAGATACGCAGTATTTT
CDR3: CASSLRAGGITDTQYF

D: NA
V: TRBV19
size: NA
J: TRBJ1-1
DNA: TGTGCCAGTAGTATCCAGGGCGGCACTGAAGCTTTCTTT
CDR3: CASSIQGGTEAFF

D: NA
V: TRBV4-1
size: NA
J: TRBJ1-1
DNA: TGCGCCAGCAGCCAAGATTGGGCAGCCTCTGCTAACACTGAAGCTTTCTTT
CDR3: CASSQDWAASANTEAFF

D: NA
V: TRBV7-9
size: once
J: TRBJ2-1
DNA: TGTGCCAGCAGCTCCTCAAGTGGGGGCGGGAGTCCCAATGAGCAGTTCTTC
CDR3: CASSSSSGGGSPNEQFF

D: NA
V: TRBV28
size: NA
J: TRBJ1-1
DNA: TGTGCCAGCAGGGACAGCTGGGAAGCTTTCTTT
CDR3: CASRDSWEAFF

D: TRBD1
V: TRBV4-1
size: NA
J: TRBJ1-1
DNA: TGCGCCAGCAGCCAAGCTACCGGGACAGCTTATACTGAAGCTTTCTTT
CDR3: CASSQATGTAYTEAFF

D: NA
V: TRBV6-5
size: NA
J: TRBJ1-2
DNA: TGTGCCAGCAGTGGAAGGTATGGCTACACCTTC
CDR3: CASSGRYGYTF

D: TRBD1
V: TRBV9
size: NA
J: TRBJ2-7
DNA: TGTGCCAGCAGCGTTGGACCGGGACAGAACTACGAGCAGTACTTC
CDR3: CASSVGPGQNYEQYF

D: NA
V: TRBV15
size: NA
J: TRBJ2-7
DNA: TGTGCCACCAGCAGAGATGAGGGCAGTGCCTACGAGCAGTACTTC
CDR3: CATSRDEGSAYEQYF

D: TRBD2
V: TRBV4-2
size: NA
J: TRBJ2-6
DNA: TGTGCCAGCAGCCAAGCCGAACTAGCGGCAGGTGGGGCCAACGTCCTGACTTTC
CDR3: CASSQAELAAGGANVLTF

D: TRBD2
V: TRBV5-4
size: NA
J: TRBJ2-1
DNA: TGTGCCAGCAGTTTAGGCGGACTAGTACTCAATGAGCAGTTCTTC
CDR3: CASSLGGLVLNEQFF

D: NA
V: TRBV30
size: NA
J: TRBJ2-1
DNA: TGTGCCCTGCAGGGGATTTATGGCAATGAGCAGTTCTTC
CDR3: CALQGIYGNEQFF

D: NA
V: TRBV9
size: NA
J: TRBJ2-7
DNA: TGTGCCAGCAGCGTAGGGGCAGGGATCTCCTACGAGCAGTACTTC
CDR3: CASSVGAGISYEQYF

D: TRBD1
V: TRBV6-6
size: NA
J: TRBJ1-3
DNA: TGTGCCAGCAGTGGACAGGGGGGAAACACCATATATTTT
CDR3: CASSGQGGNTIYF

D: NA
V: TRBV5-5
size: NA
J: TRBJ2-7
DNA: TGTGCCAGCAGCTTGCTCGGGTACGAGCAGTACTTC
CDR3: CASSLLGYEQYF

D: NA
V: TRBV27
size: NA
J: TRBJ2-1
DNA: TGTGCCAGCAGTTTATCGCCTGGCGGCCCCTACAATGAGCAGTTCTTC
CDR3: CASSLSPGGPYNEQFF

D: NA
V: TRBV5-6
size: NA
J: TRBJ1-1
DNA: TGTGCCAGCAGCTTTGCAGGGAGGGGGACTGAAGCTTTCTTT
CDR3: CASSFAGRGTEAFF

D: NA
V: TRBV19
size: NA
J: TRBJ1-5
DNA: TGTGCCAGTAGTCGGAAGGGGACCTTAGGGCAGCCCCAGCATTTT
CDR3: CASSRKGTLGQPQHF

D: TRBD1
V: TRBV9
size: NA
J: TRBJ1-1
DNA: TGTGCCAGCAGCGTAATCCCAGGACAGGGGGAAGGACAGAACACTGAAGCTTTCTTT
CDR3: CASSVIPGQGEGQNTEAFF

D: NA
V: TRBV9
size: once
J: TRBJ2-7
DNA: TGTGCCAGCAGCGTAGGCAGTTACTCCTACGAGCAGTACTTC
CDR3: CASSVGSYSYEQYF

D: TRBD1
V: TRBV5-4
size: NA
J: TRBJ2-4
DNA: TGTGCCAGCAGCTCAGACAGGGGTAAAAACATTCAGTACTTC
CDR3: CASSSDRGKNIQYF

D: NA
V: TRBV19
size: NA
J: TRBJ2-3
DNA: TGTGCCAGTAGTATTTTGGGGGCCACAGATACGCAGTATTTT
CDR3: CASSILGATDTQYF

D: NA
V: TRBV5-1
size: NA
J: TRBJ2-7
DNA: TGCGCCAGCAGCTCCGAACAGGGCTACGAGCAGTACTTC
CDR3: CASSSEQGYEQYF

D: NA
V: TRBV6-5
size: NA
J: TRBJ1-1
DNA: TGTGCCAGCAGTTACGATACCGGTGCATTGAACACTGAAGCTTTCTTT
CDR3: CASSYDTGALNTEAFF

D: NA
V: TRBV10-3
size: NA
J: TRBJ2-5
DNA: TGTGCCATCAGTGGCACTCTACTATCGGGCGGGCGAGAGACCCAGTACTTC
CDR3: CAISGTLLSGGRETQYF

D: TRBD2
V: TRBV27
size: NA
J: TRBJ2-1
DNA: TGTGCCAGCAGTTTAGGGAGGGGCTACAATGAGCAGTTCTTC
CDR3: CASSLGRGYNEQFF

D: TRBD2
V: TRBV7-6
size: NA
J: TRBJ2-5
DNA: TGTGCCAGCAGCCCTGACGTACTAGCGGGGAAGGAAGAGACCCAGTACTTC
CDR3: CASSPDVLAGKEETQYF

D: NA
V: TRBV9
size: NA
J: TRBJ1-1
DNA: TGTGCCAGCAGCGCGCCAATGGGTGGAACTGAAGCTTTCTTT
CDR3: CASSAPMGGTEAFF

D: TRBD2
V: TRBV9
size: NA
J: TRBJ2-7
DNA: TGTGCCAGCAGCGTTAGCGGGGGATTTTACGAGCAGTACTTC
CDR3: CASSVSGGFYEQYF

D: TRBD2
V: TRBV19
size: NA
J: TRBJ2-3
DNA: TGTGCCAGTAGACCGCGGGAGGGCTCCACAGATACGCAGTATTTT
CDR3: CASRPREGSTDTQYF

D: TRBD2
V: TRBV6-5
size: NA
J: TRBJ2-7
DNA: TGTGCCAGCAGTTATTATACTAGCGGAGGTACCTACGAGCAGTACTTC
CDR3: CASSYYTSGGTYEQYF

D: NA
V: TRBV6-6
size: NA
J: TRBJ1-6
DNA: TGTGCCAGCAGTTACGAGGGAGGGGGTTCACCCCTCCACTTT
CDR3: CASSYEGGGSPLHF